The 25 T cell receptor beta chains in this list originate from one sample, sequenced in a study of OX40 agonist ivuxolimab in advanced cancers. Clones were sequenced by immunoSEQ multiplex PCR, and TCRdb holds only the in-frame ones, with some missing. The repertoire consists of 100,000 or so clones, with 80% to 95% occurring once and the leading ten covering about 0.51%. This specimen was CD4+ or CD8+ T cells sorted from blood, taken in a trial of the OX40 agonist ivuxolimab. The source of these receptors is an adult with an advanced solid tumor such as melanoma, head and neck, liver or kidney cancer.

This clone was observed a handful of times. The rearrangement uses TRBV2 and TRBJ1-5, with unresolved D. V lost 6 bases and J 1 base, leaving 13 bases between the germline ends. The germline gives CDR1 SNHLY, CDR2 FYNNEI. This CDR3 has 15 residues. The CDR3, as DNA: TGTGCCAGCAGCCGCCTGCCTAGGAGCAATCAGCCCCAGCATTTT. This codes for CASSRLPRSNQPQHF.

CDR3 nucleotides: TGTGCCAGCTCCGAGGGAGGGCACGAGCAGTACTTC. It translates to CASSEGGHEQYF. This sequence joins TRBV2 and TRBJ2-7, with TRBD2 identical over 7 bases. The V and J ends lost 8 bases and 5 bases, in that order; junction bases with no gene match: 6. The CDR3 totals 12 residues. Per the germline V gene, CDR1 is SNHLY and CDR2 is FYNNEI.

The CDR3 loop reads CASDRGGRVLGGIQYF. DNA for the CDR3: TGTGCCTCCGACAGGGGCGGGAGGGTCCTGGGGGGCATTCAGTACTTC. The gene calls are TRBV2 and TRBJ2-4, with D perhaps matching TRBD2 (9 bases). Between the trimmed V and J ends, which lost 11 bases and 9 bases, there was a span of 29 bases. CDR3 length: 16 amino acids. The V gene's germline CDR1 is SNHLY and CDR2 FYNNEI.

CDR3 coding DNA: TGTGCCAGCAGCTTACTGGAGACCCAGTACTTC. Its translation: CASSLLETQYF. V and J are TRBV7-8 and TRBJ2-5; no definite D call. Per germline, CDR1 SGHVS and CDR2 FQNEAQ. V shed 2 bases and J shed 5 bases, with 3 bases lying between them. CDR3 length equals 11 residues.

This chain connects TRBV29-1 to TRBJ1-5; the D is unclear. The CDR3 runs 13 residues. Germline CDR1 and CDR2: SQVTM and ANQGSEA. Between the trimmed V and J ends, which lost 4 bases and 6 bases, there was a span of 13 bases. The CDR3 loop reads CSVGEGGGQPQHF. CDR3 DNA sequence: TGCAGCGTTGGAGAAGGAGGCGGTCAGCCCCAGCATTTT.

This clone was picked up one time. The sample has other DNA sequences that encode this CDR3 too. V gene TRBV15 combines with J gene TRBJ2-3; 7 nucleotides match TRBD1. This CDR3 spans 15 amino acids. CDR1 and CDR2 (germline): LNHNV, YYDKDF (reference sequence). The trim removed 1 base at V and 1 base at J, leaving 2 bases unmatched. CDR3 residues: CATSRGTGGTDTQYF. The CDR3 DNA is TGTGCCACCAGCAGAGGAACAGGGGGCACAGATACGCAGTATTTT.

This clone is a singleton in its sample. In the same sample, other DNA sequences code for this CDR3. The chain employs TRBV7-9 and TRBJ1-1; 8 bases line up with TRBD1. The trim removed 3 bases at V and 2 bases at J, leaving 2 bases unmatched. CDR1 is SEHNR and CDR2 is FQNEAQ in the germline V gene (reference sequence). The CDR3 is 14 amino acids. CDR3 sequence reads: CASSFTGGNTEAFF. The CDR3 coding sequence is TGTGCCAGCAGCTTCACAGGGGGAAACACTGAAGCTTTCTTT.

The rearrangement joins TRBV6-5 to TRBJ1-4, with D tentatively TRBD1 (5 bases). The V end lost 6 bases, the J end lost 6 bases, and 14 bases lay between the germline ends. Germline V gene sequence: CDR1 MNHEY, CDR2 SVGAGI. CDR3 size: 14 residues. The chain's CDR3 is CASRWTGGDEKLFF. CDR3 nucleotide sequence: TGTGCCAGCAGATGGACCGGAGGGGATGAAAAACTGTTTTTT.

V is TRBV29-1 and J is TRBJ2-5; no firm D call. The V end was cut by 3 bases, the J end by 1 base, with 9 bases between. Germline values: CDR1 SQVTM, CDR2 ANQGSEA. The CDR3 spans 13 residues. The CDR3 reads CSVDGVPQETQYF. The DNA of the CDR3 is TGCAGCGTTGATGGGGTGCCCCAAGAGACCCAGTACTTC.

V usage is TRBV2 and J usage is TRBJ2-7; TRBD2 matches at 11 bases. In germline, CDR1 is SNHLY, CDR2 FYNNEI. This CDR3 is 13 amino acids long. Germline trimming cut 9 bases from V and 3 bases from J; bases unmatched to any gene: 4. The CDR3 DNA sequence: TGTGCCAGTTCCGGGACTAGCGGCTACGAGCAGTACTTC. Protein sequence: CASSGTSGYEQYF. Based on the CDR3 plus reference TRBV2 and TRBJ2-7, the full variable domain is EPEVTQTPSHQVTQMGQEVILRCVPISNHLYFYWYRQILGQKVEFLVSFYNNEISEKSEIFDDQFSVERPDGSNFTLKIRSTKLEDSAMYFCASSGTSGYEQYFGPGTRLTVT.

The chain recombines TRBV19 with TRBJ2-3; no definite D call. Trimming took 6 bases from V and 6 from J, leaving 25 bases between them. The CDR3 runs to 17 residues. CDR1 is LNHDA, CDR2 SQIVND, per germline (reference sequence). CDR3 in DNA: TGTGCCAGTAGCGCTCGACCAACCAGGTTTGGGGTGGATACGCAGTATTTT. As protein: CASSARPTRFGVDTQYF.

The genes are TRBV5-4 and TRBJ2-7, with D tentatively TRBD2 (5 bases). Per the germline V gene, CDR1 is SGHNT and CDR2 is YYREEE (reference sequence). The V end was cut by 5 bases, the J end by 5 bases, with 23 bases between. The CDR3 totals 16 residues. Here the CDR3 reads CASSGRTFSVLDEQYF. In DNA form, the CDR3 reads TGTGCCAGCAGTGGACGGACTTTCTCGGTATTGGACGAGCAGTACTTC.

The gene calls are TRBV28 and TRBJ2-5; 7 bases line up with TRBD1. The CDR3 runs to 12 residues. Trimming at V came to 5 bases and at J to 4 bases, leaving 1 base not matched to a gene. CDR1 MDHEN and CDR2 SYDVKM come from the germline V gene. The CDR3 nucleotides are TGTGCCAGCAGTACAGGGGTAGAGACCCAGTACTTC. As protein: CASSTGVETQYF.

This clone appeared a few times. The chain joins TRBV30 to TRBJ1-5; D is unclear. This CDR3 is 12 amino acids long. CDR1 is GTSNPN, CDR2 SVGIG, per germline (reference sequence). V was clipped by 0 bases and J by 9 bases, with 9 bases between them. CDR3 sequence reads: CAWSVPGSPQHF. In DNA form, the CDR3 reads TGTGCCTGGAGTGTTCCGGGATCGCCCCAGCATTTT. Supplemented by reference TRBV30 and TRBJ1-5, the full variable domain reads SQTIHQWPATLVQPVGSPLSLECTVEGTSNPNLYWYRQAAGRGLQLLFYSVGIGQISSEVPQNLSASRPQDRQFILSSKKLLLSDSGFYLCAWSVPGSPQHFGDGTRLSIL.

The V and J genes are TRBV5-5 and TRBJ2-7, with 7 bases aligning to TRBD2. The CDR3 spans 16 residues. J lost 3 bases, V lost 4 bases, and 13 bases had no gene match. CDR1 and CDR2 from the germline V gene are SGHKS and YYEKEE (reference sequence). The CDR3 DNA reads as TGTGCCAGCAGCACACGGGACTACACCTTTCTCTACGAGCAGTACTTC. It yields the protein CASSTRDYTFLYEQYF.

The chain combines TRBV28 with TRBJ1-2, with 7 nucleotides matching TRBD1. V trimming: 8 bases; J trimming: 4 bases; junction bases outside the gene matches: 10. In germline, CDR1 is MDHEN, CDR2 SYDVKM. The CDR3 consists of 14 residues. Written as DNA, the CDR3 is TGTGCCAGCGAGACAGGGACTGGATCCTATGGCTACACCTTC. This translates into CASETGTGSYGYTF.

The V and J genes are TRBV7-2 and TRBJ2-1, with D perhaps matching TRBD1 or TRBD2 (5 bases each). This CDR3 is 16 amino acids long. Trimming cost V 5 bases and J 4 bases, with 18 bases left between them. Germline V gives CDR1 SGHTA, CDR2 FQGNSA. The CDR3 nucleotides are TGTGCCAGCAGCCCTTCGTCCGGGACGAATTACAATGAGCAGTTCTTC. Its protein product is CASSPSSGTNYNEQFF.

The J gene is TRBJ2-1, the V gene TRBV2, with TRBD2 matching over 7 bases. Losses at the gene ends were 4 bases for V and 15 bases for J; bases not matched to a gene: 9. Germline CDR1 is SNHLY and CDR2 is FYNNEI. This CDR3 region has 12 residues. The DNA for the CDR3 is TGTGCCAGCAGTGTTCCGGCGGGGGTCCCGTTCTTC. It translates to CASSVPAGVPFF.

The CDR3 spells CSANRAGELFF. The CDR3 DNA follows: TGCAGTGCTAATCGGGCCGGGGAGCTGTTTTTT. The chain recombines TRBV20-1 with TRBJ2-2; D not resolved. Germline CDR1 is DFQATT and CDR2 is SNEGSKA (reference sequence). V was cut by 4 bases and J by 6 bases, with 6 bases left in between. This CDR3 has 11 residues.

This chain links TRBV2 with TRBJ1-2; D is perhaps TRBD1 (5 bases). This CDR3 region has 13 residues. Trimming removed 4 bases from V and 4 bases from J, with 10 bases in between. The germline V gene encodes CDR1 SNHLY and CDR2 FYNNEI. CDR3 in amino acids: CASSGDGFYGYTF. CDR3 DNA sequence: TGTGCCAGCAGTGGGGACGGTTTCTATGGCTACACCTTC. The full variable domain, completed using reference TRBV2 and TRBJ1-2, is EPEVTQTPSHQVTQMGQEVILRCVPISNHLYFYWYRQILGQKVEFLVSFYNNEISEKSEIFDDQFSVERPDGSNFTLKIRSTKLEDSAMYFCASSGDGFYGYTFGSGTRLTVV.

The CDR3 coding sequence is TGCAGCGCCCTTAGGACTAGCGCAACTTACAATGAGCAGTTCTTC. This translates into CSALRTSATYNEQFF. V gene TRBV29-1 combines with J gene TRBJ2-1, with 9 positions matching TRBD2. V lost 7 bases, J lost 4 bases, and 11 bases stayed unmatched. There are 15 residues in the CDR3. Germline-derived CDR1 and CDR2 are SQVTM and ANQGSEA.

The CDR3 protein is CASSSQGSSGANVLTF. DNA of the CDR3: TGTGCCAGCAGCTCACAGGGGAGCTCTGGGGCCAACGTCCTGACTTTC. The chain has TRBV7-3 and TRBJ2-6, with 7 bases matching TRBD1. The germline V gene has CDR1 SGHTA and CDR2 FQGTGA. V was pared by 4 bases and J by 0 bases, with 3 bases of the junction left unmatched. CDR3 length: 16 amino acids.

The V call is TRBV13, the J call TRBJ1-1; tentative D call: TRBD1 (6 bases). Trimming removed 4 bases at V and 4 bases at J, with 16 bases between. The CDR3 runs 15 residues. The V gene's germline CDR1 is PRHDT and CDR2 FYEKMQ (reference sequence). The CDR3 nucleotides are TGTGCCAGCAGCTACCCAGACAGGCCCGGCACTGAAGCTTTCTTT. Its translation is CASSYPDRPGTEAFF.

V is TRBV30 and J is TRBJ1-5; 7 nucleotides match TRBD1. Germline CDR1 is GTSNPN and CDR2 is SVGIG (reference sequence). The trim removed 2 bases at V and 5 bases at J, leaving 3 bases unmatched. CDR3 size: 13 residues. CDR3 protein: CAWSRGRDQPQHF. The CDR3 DNA sequence: TGTGCCTGGAGTAGGGGGCGCGATCAGCCCCAGCATTTT.

The chain combines TRBV5-4 with TRBJ2-7; tentative D call: TRBD1 (6 bases). V gave up 1 base and J gave up 3 bases, with 14 bases separating them. Germline V gene data show CDR1 as SGHNT and CDR2 as YYREEE (reference sequence). CDR3 length: 15 amino acids. The CDR3 is CASSLKKRTDYEQYF. CDR3 in DNA: TGTGCCAGCAGCTTGAAAAAGAGGACAGACTACGAGCAGTACTTC.